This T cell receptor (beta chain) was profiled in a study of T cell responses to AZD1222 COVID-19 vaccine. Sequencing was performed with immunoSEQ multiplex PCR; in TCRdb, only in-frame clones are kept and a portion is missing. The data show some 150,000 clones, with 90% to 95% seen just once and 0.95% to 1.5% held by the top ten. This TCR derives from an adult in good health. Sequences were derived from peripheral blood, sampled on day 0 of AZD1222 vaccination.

In DNA form, the CDR3 reads TGTGCCAGCAGCTTAGGTATCGTAGGCTCTGGGGCCAACGTCCTGACTTTC. It encodes CASSLGIVGSGANVLTF. The chain employs TRBV7-6 and TRBJ2-6, with no clear D. Germline V gene data show CDR1 as SGHVS and CDR2 as FNYEAQ. The CDR3 sequence is 17 residues long. V lost 1 base, J lost 0 bases, and 10 bases lay in between.